One and the same sample provided the 27 T cell receptor beta chains below, sequenced in a study of OX40 agonist ivuxolimab in advanced cancers. Clones were read by immunoSEQ multiplex PCR, and TCRdb kept only the in-frame ones, dropping some. This table holds 45,000 to 50,000 clones, about 81% found once. The sequenced sample was CD4+ or CD8+ T cells sorted from blood, obtained in a trial of the OX40 agonist ivuxolimab. The receptors originated from an adult with an advanced solid tumor such as melanoma, head and neck, liver or kidney cancer.

V gene TRBV12-5 combines with J gene TRBJ2-7; D may be TRBD2 (7 bases). Trimming removed 3 bases from V and 1 base from J, with 10 bases in between. Germline V lookup: CDR1 LGHNT, CDR2 FRNRAP. The CDR3 extends over 14 amino acids. The CDR3 DNA reads as TGTGCTAGTGGTTTCAGCGGGACATCCTACGAGCAGTACTTC. Translated, it gives CASGFSGTSYEQYF.

The chain employs TRBV5-1 and TRBJ2-7; D unclear. The CDR3 extends over 13 amino acids. Germline CDR1 SGHRS, CDR2 YFSETQ. The V end lost 0 bases, the J end lost 4 bases, and 8 bases lay between the germline ends. Here the CDR3 DNA reads TGCGCCAGCAGCTTGGCCGAAAGTTACGAGCAGTACTTC. Its protein product is CASSLAESYEQYF.

CDR3 sequence reads: CAWSVRRADTQYF. CDR3 nucleotide sequence: TGTGCCTGGAGTGTAAGGAGGGCAGATACGCAGTATTTT. The rearrangement links TRBV30 to TRBJ2-3, with D possibly matching TRBD2 (6 bases). V was pared by 0 bases and J by 4 bases, with 8 bases between. This CDR3 contains 13 residues. CDR1 and CDR2 (germline): GTSNPN, SVGIG (reference sequence).

Within the sample, this clone is medium-sized. The chain has TRBV19 and TRBJ2-5; a possible D gene is TRBD1 (6 bases). Trimming pared 7 bases from V and 5 bases from J, leaving 14 bases between. The germline gives CDR1 LNHDA, CDR2 SQIVND (reference sequence). The CDR3 runs to 13 residues. This CDR3 is CASMGQPWETQYF. The DNA of the CDR3 is TGTGCCAGTATGGGACAACCGTGGGAGACCCAGTACTTC. Full variable domain (rest looked up from reference TRBV19 and TRBJ2-5): DGGITQSPKYLFRKEGQNVTLSCEQNLNHDAMYWYRQDPGQGLRLIYYSQIVNDFQKGDIAEGYSVSREKKESFPLTVTSAQKNPTAFYLCASMGQPWETQYFGPGTRLLVL.

The rearrangement joins TRBV10-3 to TRBJ2-2; 9 bases line up with TRBD2. The germline CDR1 and CDR2 sequences are ENHRY and SYGVKD. V dropped 0 bases and J dropped 1; count of bases not matched to a gene: 9. The CDR3 consists of 19 residues. DNA of the CDR3: TGTGCCATCAGTGAGTCCGGTCAGCGGGAGGCCGGGAACACCGGGGAGCTGTTTTTT. Amino acids: CAISESGQREAGNTGELFF.

The chain uses TRBV9 and TRBJ1-2; D unclear. The CDR3 covers 12 residues. Germline V lookup: CDR1 SGDLS, CDR2 YYNGEE. The ends were cut back, 0 bases at V and 8 bases at J, with 8 bases in the middle. Written as DNA, the CDR3 is TGTGCCAGCAGCGTAGGAACGCGGGGCTACACCTTC. It translates to CASSVGTRGYTF. Full variable domain (missing parts from reference TRBV9 and TRBJ1-2): DSGVTQTPKHLITATGQRVTLRCSPRSGDLSVYWYQQSLDQGLQFLIQYYNGEERAKGNILERFSAQQFPDLHSELNLSSLELGDSALYFCASSVGTRGYTFGSGTRLTVV.

The chain joins TRBV23-1 to TRBJ1-6, with 10 bases lining up with TRBD1. TRBV23-1 is marked as an open reading frame, function uncertain. The CDR3 contains 18 residues. The V gene end was trimmed by 8 bases and the J gene end by 10 bases; junction bases not matched to a gene: 20. The CDR3 bases are TGCGCCAGCTCCATCACCGGGACAGGGGACCTTTTACGGTCACCCCTCCACTTT. This gives the protein CASSITGTGDLLRSPLHF.

This clone was seen a handful of times. The CDR3 coding sequence is TGTGCCAGCAGCTTAGTCCAGGCCAACACTGAAGCTTTCTTT. The encoded protein is CASSLVQANTEAFF. The rearrangement joins TRBV7-6 to TRBJ1-1; D ambiguous. The CDR3 extends over 14 amino acids. Trimming left V 1 base short and J 2 bases short, with 8 bases between. CDR1 is SGHVS and CDR2 is FNYEAQ in the germline V gene.

The chain is built from TRBV29-1 and TRBJ1-4, with 7 bases aligning to TRBD1. The CDR3 runs to 12 residues. Germline values: CDR1 SQVTM, CDR2 ANQGSEA. The J segment lost 5 bases and the V segment lost 7 bases, leaving 4 bases of the junction unmatched. The CDR3 region is CSGGTVNEKLFF. CDR3 in DNA: TGCAGCGGAGGGACAGTGAATGAAAAACTGTTTTTT. Together with reference TRBV29-1 and TRBJ1-4, the CDR3 gives the full variable domain: SAVISQKPSRDICQRGTSLTIQCQVDSQVTMMFWYRQQPGQSLTLIATANQGSEATYESGFVIDKFPISRPNLTFSTLTVSNMSPEDSSIYLCSGGTVNEKLFFGSGTQLSVL.

The table lists this clone with a count of one. The chain couples TRBV5-1 to TRBJ2-3, with 15 positions matching TRBD2. The CDR3 runs to 19 residues. V shed 2 bases and J 4 bases; nucleotides not matched to a gene: 11. Germline CDR1 SGHRS, CDR2 YFSETQ. CDR3 loop: CASSLRSTGLAGGPDTQYF. The CDR3 nucleotides read TGCGCCAGCAGCTTAAGGTCCACGGGACTAGCGGGAGGACCAGATACGCAGTATTTT.

This clone ranks as medium-sized. The V and J genes are TRBV5-1 and TRBJ2-7; no firm D call. CDR1 is SGHRS, CDR2 YFSETQ, per germline. This CDR3 has 15 amino acids. V shed 0 bases and J shed 7 bases, with 17 bases lying between them. The CDR3 is CASSLEAVPMGEQYF. Written as DNA, the CDR3 is TGCGCCAGCAGCTTGGAGGCAGTGCCTATGGGGGAGCAGTACTTC.

This rearrangement joins TRBV19 to TRBJ1-2; D ambiguous. Germline CDR1 is LNHDA and CDR2 is SQIVND (reference sequence). V dropped 6 bases and J dropped 6 bases, with 11 bases sitting between them. This CDR3 contains 12 residues. The CDR3 loop reads CASSRERNGYTF. The CDR3 DNA sequence: TGTGCCAGTAGCCGCGAGAGGAATGGCTACACCTTC.

In this sample, this clone turned up a few times. The V gene is TRBV4-3, the J gene TRBJ1-5; D remains unclear. V lost 0 bases, J lost 3 bases, and 3 bases lay in between. The CDR3 loop spans 13 amino acids. CDR1 and CDR2 (germline): LGHNA, YSLEER. CDR3 sequence reads: CASSQEVNQPQHF. The CDR3 DNA follows: TGCGCCAGCAGCCAAGAGGTCAATCAGCCCCAGCATTTT.

The V gene is TRBV7-9, the J gene TRBJ2-5, with 8 nucleotides matching TRBD1. Germline V gene sequence: CDR1 SEHNR, CDR2 FQNEAQ (reference sequence). The CDR3 consists of 14 residues. The V and J ends lost 4 bases and 5 bases, in that order; junction bases with no gene match: 6. Here the CDR3 DNA reads TGTGCCAGCAGCTCATACAGGGGGAGGGAGACCCAGTACTTC. Amino acids: CASSSYRGRETQYF. The full variable domain, completed using reference TRBV7-9 and TRBJ2-5, is DTGVSQNPRHKITKRGQNVTFRCDPISEHNRLYWYRQTLGQGPEFLTYFQNEAQLEKSRLLSDRFSAERPKGSFSTLEIQRTEQGDSAMYLCASSSYRGRETQYFGPGTRLLVL.

The chain links TRBV4-2 to TRBJ2-7; maybe TRBD2 (6 bases). Trimming took 0 bases from V and 0 from J, leaving 12 bases between them. The length of the CDR3 is 16 residues. Germline V gives CDR1 LGHNA, CDR2 YNFKEQ. The DNA for the CDR3 is TGTGCCAGCAGCCAAGAATGGTCCGGGAGCTCCTACGAGCAGTACTTC. Protein product: CASSQEWSGSSYEQYF.

This clone was recorded once. V usage is TRBV7-8 and J usage is TRBJ1-1; D is possibly TRBD1 (5 bases). Trimming took 5 bases from V and 4 from J, leaving 14 bases between them. The CDR3 has 14 residues. Germline CDR1 reads SGHVS; CDR2 reads FQNEAQ. The DNA for the CDR3 is TGTGCCAGCAGCACACACTCAAGGGGCACTGAAGCTTTCTTT. It is translated as CASSTHSRGTEAFF.

The chain employs TRBV5-5 and TRBJ1-2; 7 positions match TRBD1. The germline CDR1 and CDR2 sequences are SGHKS and YYEKEE (reference sequence). The length of the CDR3 is 13 residues. V lost 3 bases, J lost 7 bases, and 6 bases stayed unmatched. For the CDR3, the DNA is TGTGCCAGCAGCTCCGACAGGGTTATTGGCTACACCTTC. Amino acids: CASSSDRVIGYTF.

The chain joins TRBV2 to TRBJ2-7; D is undetermined. Between the trimmed V and J ends, which lost 3 bases and 0 bases, there was a span of 12 bases. Germline values: CDR1 SNHLY, CDR2 FYNNEI. The CDR3 consists of 15 residues. The CDR3 spells CASSDDLRYSYEQYF. Written as DNA, the CDR3 is TGTGCCAGCAGTGACGACTTGCGGTACTCCTACGAGCAGTACTTC.

The chain links TRBV2 to TRBJ2-1; D gene unclear. Germline V gene lookup returns CDR1 SNHLY and CDR2 FYNNEI. The V end was cut by 4 bases, the J end by 9 bases, with 13 bases between. The CDR3 is 13 residues long. CDR3 sequence: CASSGNSRSEQFF. Here the CDR3 DNA reads TGTGCCAGCAGTGGCAACAGTCGAAGTGAGCAGTTCTTC. The complete variable domain, with remaining parts taken from reference TRBV2 and TRBJ2-1, reads EPEVTQTPSHQVTQMGQEVILRCVPISNHLYFYWYRQILGQKVEFLVSFYNNEISEKSEIFDDQFSVERPDGSNFTLKIRSTKLEDSAMYFCASSGNSRSEQFFGPGTRLTVL.

The chain has TRBV29-1 and TRBJ1-1, with a possible D match to TRBD1 (6 bases). The length of the CDR3 is 14 residues. Trimming shortened V by 4 bases and J by 13 bases, and 25 bases separated the two germline ends. Germline CDR1 is SQVTM and CDR2 is ANQGSEA. The CDR3 is CSVAGGQGFREGFF. Here the CDR3 DNA reads TGCAGCGTTGCAGGAGGTCAGGGGTTTCGAGAGGGTTTCTTT.

The chain joins TRBV5-1 to TRBJ1-2; D call uncertain. CDR3 length equals 13 residues. V lost 5 bases, J lost 5 bases, and 13 bases lay in between. Per the germline V gene, CDR1 is SGHRS and CDR2 is YFSETQ. The CDR3 DNA reads as TGCGCCAGCAGTCAGACCGTAGCGTATGGCTACACCTTC. Protein product: CASSQTVAYGYTF.

This chain connects TRBV18 to TRBJ2-2; D may match TRBD1 or TRBD2 (5 bases each). V dropped 4 bases and J dropped 7 bases, with 16 bases sitting between them. The CDR3 is 15 residues long. Germline assignment: CDR1 KGHSH and CDR2 LQKENI. CDR3 sequence: CASSRGGPRGGELFF. Written as DNA, the CDR3 is TGTGCCAGCTCACGGGGCGGGCCGCGAGGCGGGGAGCTGTTTTTT.

This sequence joins TRBV4-3 and TRBJ1-1; 7 positions agree with TRBD1. CDR1 is LGHNA and CDR2 is YSLEER in the germline V gene. This CDR3 contains 14 residues. V shed 1 base and J 3 bases; nucleotides not matched to a gene: 2. CDR3 protein: CASSQVQGDTEAFF. The CDR3 DNA is TGCGCCAGCAGCCAAGTCCAGGGGGACACTGAAGCTTTCTTT.

The sample holds a few counts of this clone. The chain uses TRBV19 and TRBJ1-1; D remains unclear. CDR3 length equals 11 residues. Trimming stripped 7 bases from V and 2 bases from J, with 5 bases between. In germline, CDR1 is LNHDA, CDR2 SQIVND (reference sequence). The CDR3 nucleotides read TGTGCCAGTACCCGTAACACTGAAGCTTTCTTT. As protein: CASTRNTEAFF. The full variable domain, in which reference TRBV19 and TRBJ1-1 provide the parts outside the CDR3, is DGGITQSPKYLFRKEGQNVTLSCEQNLNHDAMYWYRQDPGQGLRLIYYSQIVNDFQKGDIAEGYSVSREKKESFPLTVTSAQKNPTAFYLCASTRNTEAFFGQGTRLTVV.

The chain employs TRBV2 and TRBJ2-7; D unclear. The germline V gene has CDR1 SNHLY and CDR2 FYNNEI. The CDR3 extends over 14 amino acids. Trimming removed 7 bases at V and 0 bases at J, with 13 bases between. The CDR3 loop reads CASKPRWSSYEQYF. In DNA form, the CDR3 reads TGTGCCAGCAAACCCCGATGGAGCTCCTACGAGCAGTACTTC.

This chain links TRBV6-1 with TRBJ1-5, with 10 bases identical to TRBD1. CDR3 length: 14 residues. V shed 3 bases, J shed 7 bases, and the junction held 3 bases outside the gene matches. Germline V lookup: CDR1 MNHNS, CDR2 SASEGT. The CDR3 DNA follows: TGTGCCAGCAGTGAGGGGACAGGGGAGCAGCCCCAGCATTTT. It encodes CASSEGTGEQPQHF.

The CDR3 nucleotides read TGTGCCAGCAGCGGGGGGACACACACTGAAGCTTTCTTT. This gives the protein CASSGGTHTEAFF. The chain uses TRBV5-4 and TRBJ1-1; D perhaps matches TRBD1 (6 bases). The ends were cut back, 4 bases at V and 3 bases at J, with 10 bases in the middle. The CDR3 totals 13 residues. Per the germline V gene, CDR1 is SGHNT and CDR2 is YYREEE (reference sequence).